The clone carrying this TCR beta chain turned up a few times. These data are taken from a study of identical twins. TCRdb fed the 5' RACE reads into MiXCR, producing one record per CDR3 protein. The sample holds about 720,000 distinct CDR3 sequences, about 9.4% seen once. With no exceptions, donors were healthy Caucasians. Germline V gene lookup returns CDR1 DFQATT and CDR2 SNEGSKA (reference sequence). J lost 6 bases, V lost 6 bases, and 8 bases had no gene match. The CDR3 contains 13 residues. This same sample was also taken into another study, of yellow fever vaccine responses in identical twins.

This receptor was identified in a woman between 18 and 30 years old in good health. The sequenced material came from PBMCs. V gene TRBV20-1 combines with J gene TRBJ2-7; 10 bases align to TRBD1. CDR3 in DNA: TGCAGTGCCAAGGACAGGGGGAGGGTCGAGCAGTACTTC. Encoded protein: CSAKDRGRVEQYF.